Each of the 10 T cell receptor beta chains below was sequenced from the same sample in a study of OX40 agonist ivuxolimab in advanced cancers. The library was made by the immunoSEQ multiplex PCR assay. TCRdb stores this immuneACCESS table with in-frame sequences only. Part of the clones is absent; in the studies checked, under half of the shortfall reflects unresolved V genes, and no reason is known for the rest. The sample contains tens of thousands of clones, approximately 89% of them found a single time. Roughly 0.17% of the sample is in the top ten clones. The sequencing here drew on CD4+ or CD8+ T cells sorted from blood, taken in a trial of the OX40 agonist ivuxolimab. Every receptor here comes from an adult with an advanced solid tumor such as melanoma, head and neck, liver or kidney cancer.

J is TRBJ2-7 and V is TRBV6-1, with D perhaps TRBD1 or TRBD2 (5 bases each). The V and J ends lost 6 bases and 3 bases respectively, with 15 bases between them. The CDR3 contains 14 residues. Germline V gene lookup returns CDR1 MNHNS and CDR2 SASEGT. CDR3 nucleotide sequence: TGTGCCAGCAGCCTCCCCGGGACCTTCTACGAGCAGTACTTC. It specifies CASSLPGTFYEQYF.

V usage is TRBV20-1 and J usage is TRBJ2-6; the D is unclear. The V end lost 4 bases, the J end lost 4 bases, and 2 bases lay between the germline ends. From germline, CDR1 is DFQATT and CDR2 SNEGSKA (reference sequence). This CDR3 has 11 residues. CDR3 coding DNA: TGCAGTGCTAACGGGGCCAACGTCCTGACTTTC. Translated: CSANGANVLTF.

This chain uses TRBV15 with TRBJ2-5; D not resolved. Trimming took 1 base from V and 0 from J, leaving 3 bases between them. The CDR3 totals 13 residues. Germline V gene data show CDR1 as LNHNV and CDR2 as YYDKDF (reference sequence). In DNA form, the CDR3 reads TGTGCCACCAGCAGAGCGGACCAAGAGACCCAGTACTTC. Its protein is CATSRADQETQYF. Using reference TRBV15 and TRBJ2-5 for the parts outside the CDR3, the full variable domain is DAMVIQNPRYQVTQFGKPVTLSCSQTLNHNVMYWYQQKSSQAPKLLFHYYDKDFNNEADTPDNFQSRRPNTSFCFLDIRSPGLGDTAMYLCATSRADQETQYFGPGTRLLVL.

The chain links TRBV28 to TRBJ2-5; D call uncertain. This CDR3 is built from 12 residues. Trimming pared 5 bases from V and 5 bases from J, leaving 9 bases between. Germline CDR1 reads MDHEN; CDR2 reads SYDVKM. Written as DNA, the CDR3 is TGTGCCAGCAGTGTGACTTGGGAGACCCAGTACTTC. Its protein product is CASSVTWETQYF.

The genes are TRBV19 and TRBJ2-2, with a tentative D call TRBD1 (6 bases). The length of the CDR3 is 16 residues. Germline-derived CDR1 and CDR2 are LNHDA and SQIVND (reference sequence). Deletions cut 4 bases from V and 1 base from J, with 13 bases between. CDR3 DNA: TGTGCCAGTAGTAAGCGGACAGTCCAGAACACCGGGGAGCTGTTTTTT. As protein: CASSKRTVQNTGELFF.

This clone was counted a single time. The rearrangement links TRBV5-1 to TRBJ2-3, with 8 bases identical to TRBD1. CDR1 SGHRS and CDR2 YFSETQ come from the germline V gene. CDR3 length: 16 residues. Trimming at V came to 1 base and at J to 4 bases, leaving 8 bases not matched to a gene. This CDR3 reads CASSLNGQGDPDTQYF. The CDR3 region has the DNA TGCGCCAGCAGCTTGAATGGACAGGGAGACCCAGATACGCAGTATTTT.

This chain links TRBV28 with TRBJ1-2, with D possibly TRBD1 on 5 matching bases. The CDR3 consists of 12 residues. The germline V gene has CDR1 MDHEN and CDR2 SYDVKM. Deletions cut 6 bases from V and 8 bases from J, with 13 bases between. This chain's CDR3 is CASRESGLGYTF. The CDR3 DNA reads TGTGCCAGCAGGGAATCAGGGTTAGGCTACACCTTC.

The genes are TRBV9 and TRBJ1-3; D unresolved. This CDR3 contains 14 residues. The V end was cut by 7 bases, the J end by 0 bases, with 11 bases between. Germline loops: CDR1 SGDLS, CDR2 YYNGEE. The CDR3 DNA is TGTGCCAGCGCGCTGGGGATCTCTGGAAACACCATATATTTT. As protein: CASALGISGNTIYF.

This clone was counted only a few times. The V call is TRBV6-1, the J call TRBJ2-5, with D tentatively TRBD1 or TRBD2 (6 bases each). Germline loops: CDR1 MNHNS, CDR2 SASEGT. The CDR3 extends over 12 amino acids. V was shortened by 8 bases and J by 7 bases, with 14 bases between the two germline ends. CDR3 region: CASHSGGGTQYF. CDR3 DNA: TGTGCCAGCCATAGCGGAGGGGGGACCCAGTACTTC.

This clone was counted a few times. V usage is TRBV4-1 and J usage is TRBJ1-1; possible D gene TRBD1, 6 bases. With 3 bases removed from V and 2 bases from J, the gap between germline ends came to 13 bases. Germline CDR1 MGHRA, CDR2 YSYEKL. This CDR3 has 15 amino acids. As DNA, the CDR3 is TGCGCCAGCAGCCAGCTGGACAGAGTAAACACTGAAGCTTTCTTT. Residues: CASSQLDRVNTEAFF.